This TCR beta chain was recorded in a study of blood T cell repertoires in COVID-19. Overall study context: The samples span acute and convalescent COVID-19 from the United States, Italy and Spain. Nucleic acid was either cDNA or gDNA, and it came from T cells, B-cell-depleted T cells, or PBMCs.

The repertoire was sequenced with immunoSEQ multiplex PCR; TCRdb's copy has only in-frame clones and lacks some. This sample has about 180,000 clones; nearly 90% occur once, and the top ten carry around 1.9%. V was trimmed by 5 bases and J by 3 bases, leaving 8 bases between them. This CDR3 contains 13 residues. The rearrangement uses TRBV12-3 or TRBV12-4 and TRBJ2-1, with D possibly being TRBD2 (5 bases). The sample consisted of peripheral blood. The clonotype originates from a man between 18 and 35 years old who had recovered from COVID-19. Written as DNA, the CDR3 is TGTGCCAGCAGTACCGGGAACTACAATGAGCAGTTCTTC. Translation gives CASSTGNYNEQFF.